This note documents a single TCR beta chain sequence. The target antigen is unknown. These data are taken from a study of cytomegalovirus exposure and HLA in healthy donors. Study-level findings and limits: Certain sequence variants were highly shared and formed a cluster, and this cluster was likely a sequencing artifact.

Trimming at V came to 0 bases and at J to 6 bases, leaving 15 bases not matched to a gene. The CDR3 runs to 19 residues. A multiplex PCR was run with 60 Vbeta primers and 13 Jbeta primers. Method: immunoSEQ multiplex PCR; TCRdb's copy keeps in-frame clones and lacks some. The table includes roughly 120,000 clones, around 67% detected once. The chain employs TRBV5-3 and TRBJ2-5; 12 bases match TRBD2. TRBV5-3 is flagged as an ORF with uncertain function. The clonotype comes from a man aged 60 to 69 in good health and CMV-seropositive. Sequencing used PBMCs. Here the CDR3 reads CARSLARLAGDQDVKTQYF. In DNA, the CDR3 is TGTGCCAGAAGCTTGGCACGACTAGCGGGGGACCAGGACGTGAAGACCCAGTACTTC.